A single T cell receptor beta chain is shown here with its context. Its antigen is currently unknown. This record comes from a study of shared clonotypes between healthy human individuals. Germline trimming cut 1 base from V and 6 bases from J; bases unmatched to any gene: 7. Germline V gene data show CDR1 as SGHRS and CDR2 as YFSETQ. The CDR3 length is 17 residues. The study's findings and limits: Four donors showed sharing of about 4.7% of naive CD4 clonotypes.

Profiled with immunoSEQ multiplex PCR; TCRdb holds only in-frame clones, not every one. In the table there are around 1,000,000 clones, 70% to 85% of which are singletons. The sequence was obtained from a man aged 18 to 29 in good health. Some clones in this sample may be carry-over from other donors' samples. The chain uses TRBV5-1 and TRBJ2-2, with 12 bases aligning to TRBD2. Sequences were obtained from memory CD4+ T cells from PBMCs. The subset denotes: CD45RA-negative fraction. The CDR3 nucleotides read TGCGCCAGCAGCTTGAGGCTAGCGGGAGGGCCATCCGGGGAGCTGTTTTTT. Encoded protein: CASSLRLAGGPSGELFF.